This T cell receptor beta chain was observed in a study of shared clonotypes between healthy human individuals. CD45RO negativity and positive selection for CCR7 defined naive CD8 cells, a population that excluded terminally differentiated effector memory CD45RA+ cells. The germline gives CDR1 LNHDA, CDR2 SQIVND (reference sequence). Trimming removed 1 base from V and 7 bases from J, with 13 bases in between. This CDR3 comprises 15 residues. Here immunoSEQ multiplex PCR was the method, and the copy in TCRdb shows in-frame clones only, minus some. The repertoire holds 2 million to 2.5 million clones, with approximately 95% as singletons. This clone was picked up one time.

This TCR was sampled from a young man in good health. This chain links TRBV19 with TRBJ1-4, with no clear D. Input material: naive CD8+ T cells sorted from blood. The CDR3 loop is CASSIGVQRGEKLFF. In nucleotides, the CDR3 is TGTGCCAGTAGTATAGGGGTCCAACGAGGTGAAAAACTGTTTTTT.